This is a list of T cell receptor beta chains from one sample in a study of graft-versus-host responses after intestinal transplantation. Their antigen targets remain unknown. Clones were sequenced by immunoSEQ multiplex PCR, and TCRdb holds only the in-frame ones, with some missing. The table has tens of thousands of clones, 80% to 90% seen once. The sample consisted of unstimulated CD8+ T cells sorted from spleen or lymph node cells, taken before intestinal transplant. The receptors come from a human donor who received an intestinal transplant. Both conserved end residues are part of each CDR3. A D gene is named only where the DNA matches it firmly. Size values are once, few and many counts, or a class for expanded clones, and some rows have none.

size	D	V	J	DNA	CDR3
NA	TRBD2	TRBV9	TRBJ2-3	TGTGCCAGCAGCGTAGAAGAGCGGGACCCTCTCACAGATACGCAGTATTTT	CASSVEERDPLTDTQYF
NA	TRBD1	TRBV6-5	TRBJ1-1	TGTGCCAGCAGCTGGACAGGGAGGAACACTGAAGCTTTCTTT	CASSWTGRNTEAFF
NA	TRBD1	TRBV13	TRBJ2-7	TGTGCCAGCAGCGTGGGACAGGGACTCTACGAGCAGTACTTC	CASSVGQGLYEQYF
NA	NA	TRBV15	TRBJ1-4	TGTGCCACCAGCAGAGTAGACAGCCGTTATGATGAAAAACTGTTTTTT	CATSRVDSRYDEKLFF
NA	NA	TRBV27	TRBJ2-7	TGTGCCAGCAGTTATGGGACACCAGCATCCTACGAGCAGTACTTC	CASSYGTPASYEQYF
NA	NA	TRBV2	TRBJ2-7	TGTGCCAGCAGTGAACCTTCCCACGAGCAGTACTTC	CASSEPSHEQYF
NA	TRBD2	TRBV27	TRBJ2-1	TGTGCCAGCAGTCACGGGAGGCTCGATGAGCAGTTCTTC	CASSHGRLDEQFF
NA	NA	TRBV20-1	TRBJ1-5	TGCAGTGCTGGGGGAGGGCCCCAGCATTTT	CSAGGGPQHF
NA	NA	TRBV4-1	TRBJ1-1	TGCGCCAGCAGCCAAGGTTTAAGAGAAAACACTGAAGCTTTCTTT	CASSQGLRENTEAFF
NA	TRBD1	TRBV28	TRBJ1-1	TGTGCCAGCAGTTTAGGACAGGGAAACACTGAAGCTTTCTTT	CASSLGQGNTEAFF
NA	TRBD2	TRBV2	TRBJ2-3	TGTGCCAGCACCCGGGGGACTAGCGGGTTTGGAGATACGCAGTATTTT	CASTRGTSGFGDTQYF
NA	NA	TRBV15	TRBJ2-7	TGTGCCACCAGCAGAGATCTCGAGAGTACCTACGAGCAGTACTTC	CATSRDLESTYEQYF
once	TRBD2	TRBV2	TRBJ2-5	TGTGCCACCGACACCAGGTCTAGCGGGGGAGGGGAGACCCAGTACTTC	CATDTRSSGGGETQYF
NA	TRBD2	TRBV4-1	TRBJ2-3	TGCGCCAGCAGCCAAATCTCGCGGGAGGATGCAGATACGCAGTATTTT	CASSQISREDADTQYF
once	NA	TRBV30	TRBJ2-1	TGTGCCTGGAGTGTCGAGCTGAGCTCCTACAATGAGCAGTTCTTC	CAWSVELSSYNEQFF
NA	NA	TRBV30	TRBJ2-7	TGTGCCTGGAGTGTCGGCGCGGGACGGTACGAGCAGTACTTC	CAWSVGAGRYEQYF
NA	NA	TRBV7-9	TRBJ2-3	TGTGCCAGCAGCTCGTTACCCCTAGAGAGCGAAACAGATACGCAGTATTTT	CASSSLPLESETDTQYF
NA	TRBD2	TRBV6-4	TRBJ2-7	TGTGCCAGCACCCTGACCGCCGGGGGGTTAACCTACGAGCAGTACTTC	CASTLTAGGLTYEQYF
few	NA	TRBV19	TRBJ2-5	TGTGCCAGTAGTATTGCGGACACTCAAGAGACCCAGTACTTC	CASSIADTQETQYF
once	NA	TRBV6-1	TRBJ1-1	TGTGCCAGCAGTGAATTGGACTCGCGGGCTGAAGCTTTCTTT	CASSELDSRAEAFF
once	NA	TRBV28	TRBJ2-1	TGTGCCAGCAGTTCGCGGGTAAGATCCTACAATGAGCAGTTCTTC	CASSSRVRSYNEQFF
NA	TRBD1	TRBV5-6	TRBJ2-3	TGTGCCAGCAGCTTGGCGGGACAGGGTTTCACAGATACGCAGTATTTT	CASSLAGQGFTDTQYF
NA	NA	TRBV23-1	TRBJ2-7	TGCGCCAGCAGCCCTCCACGGGATCCCTACGAGCAGTACTTC	CASSPPRDPYEQYF
once	NA	TRBV7-9	TRBJ2-7	TGTGCCAGCAGCTCGAGGGTAGGCCCCCTCTACGAGCAGTACTTC	CASSSRVGPLYEQYF
once	NA	TRBV4-1	TRBJ2-2	TGCGCCAGCAGCCAATATTTAGGGACAGGGGAGCTGTTTTTT	CASSQYLGTGELFF
NA	NA	TRBV4-1	TRBJ2-1	TGCGCCAGCAGCCCCTTTCAGCGTTCGTACAATGAGCAGTTCTTC	CASSPFQRSYNEQFF
NA	NA	TRBV2	TRBJ2-3	TGTGCCAGCACCTTCCGAGTCGCGCAGTATTTT	CASTFRVAQYF
NA	NA	TRBV6-1	TRBJ1-5	TGTGCCAGCGTTACAGGGACGGCTCAGCCCCAGCATTTT	CASVTGTAQPQHF
NA	NA	TRBV28	TRBJ2-3	TGTGCCAGCAGTTTGACTCCGGGGGATACGCAGTATTTT	CASSLTPGDTQYF
NA	TRBD1	TRBV14	TRBJ2-7	TGTGCCAGCAGCCCAGAGGACAGGGCAACCTCCTACGAGCAGTACTTC	CASSPEDRATSYEQYF
NA	NA	TRBV15	TRBJ2-1	TGTGCCACCAGCCTGGGGGGTGCTTCTCATGAGCAGTTCTTC	CATSLGGASHEQFF
NA	NA	TRBV5-1	TRBJ2-1	TGCGCCAGCTCCCCGGCGGAACCCCATGAGCAGTTCTTC	CASSPAEPHEQFF
NA	TRBD2	TRBV7-6	TRBJ2-7	TGTGCCAGCAGCTTGAATAGCGGGCCAACCTACGAGCAGTACTTC	CASSLNSGPTYEQYF
NA	NA	TRBV10-3	TRBJ1-5	TGTGCCATCAGTGCCCTAGCTTTGCCGCCCCAGCATTTT	CAISALALPPQHF
NA	TRBD2	TRBV13	TRBJ2-5	TGTGCCAGCAGCTTTAGCGGGAGGGCCCCAGAGACCCAGTACTTC	CASSFSGRAPETQYF
NA	TRBD1	TRBV2	TRBJ2-7	TGTGCCAGCACCGGTGGAGGGACAGGCGGGTACGAGCAGTACTTC	CASTGGGTGGYEQYF
NA	TRBD1	TRBV28	TRBJ1-1	TGTGCCAGCAGTTGGACAGGAGAGAACACTGAAGCTTTCTTT	CASSWTGENTEAFF
NA	TRBD2	TRBV27	TRBJ2-3	TGTGCCAGCAGTTTCCTAGCGGGGGGTATGACGAGGGATACGCAGTATTTT	CASSFLAGGMTRDTQYF
few	TRBD2	TRBV5-6	TRBJ2-5	TGTGCCAGCAGCTTTGCGGCTAGCGGGGGGCAAGAGACCCAGTACTTC	CASSFAASGGQETQYF
NA	TRBD1	TRBV27	TRBJ2-7	TGTGCCAGCAGTTTGGGGATCAGGGGGGAGCAGTACTTC	CASSLGIRGEQYF
NA	TRBD1	TRBV28	TRBJ1-3	TGTGCCAGCAGTTTACCAGGGGGCCCTGGAAACACCATATATTTT	CASSLPGGPGNTIYF
few	TRBD2	TRBV4-1	TRBJ2-7	TGCGCCAGCAGCCAAGAGGCTAGCGGGGTGTACGAGCAGTACTTC	CASSQEASGVYEQYF
NA	NA	TRBV2	TRBJ2-5	TGTGCCAGCGGCCTTGAGGTCCGGAGGGAGACCCAGTACTTC	CASGLEVRRETQYF
once	TRBD2	TRBV6-5	TRBJ2-1	TGTGCCAGCAGTAATGGCGGGAGCCACAATGAGCAGTTCTTC	CASSNGGSHNEQFF